Below, one T cell receptor (beta chain) is given with its context. CDR3 size: 17 residues. After removal of 5 bases from V and 2 bases from J, the junction contained 11 bases not matched to a gene. CDR1 and CDR2 from the germline V gene are LNHDA and SQIVND (reference sequence). The data belong to a study of blood T cell repertoires in COVID-19. Looking at the study overall: Both acute and convalescent COVID-19 samples were obtained from the United States, Italy and Spain. The analysed material was cDNA or gDNA that came from T cells, B-cell-depleted T cells, or PBMCs.

The authors' processing: By means of reference gene primer amplification, nucleated cell counts were estimated. Sequencing was performed with immunoSEQ multiplex PCR; in TCRdb, only in-frame clones are kept and a portion is missing. The V and J calls and clone size were taken over from that table, and D and trimming were inferred from the DNA. The table has over 150,000 clones, 83% seen once. While infection was still active, Seattle patients were enrolled and then followed longitudinally. This TCR was recovered from a woman aged 55-70 years with COVID-19, enrolled during active disease. Sample: peripheral blood. V and J are TRBV19 and TRBJ2-3, with 9 bases aligning to TRBD2. This chain's CDR3 is CASSSSLAGRTTDTQYF. CDR3 DNA sequence: TGTGCCAGTAGTTCATCTCTAGCGGGGCGAACCACAGATACGCAGTATTTT.